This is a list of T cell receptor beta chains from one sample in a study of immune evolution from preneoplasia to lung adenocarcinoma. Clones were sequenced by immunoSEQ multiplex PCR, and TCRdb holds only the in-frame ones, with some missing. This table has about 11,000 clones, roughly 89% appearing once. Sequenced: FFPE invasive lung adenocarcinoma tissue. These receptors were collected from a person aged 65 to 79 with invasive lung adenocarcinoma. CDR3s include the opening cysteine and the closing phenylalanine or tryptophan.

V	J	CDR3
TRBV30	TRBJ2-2	CACNTGELFF
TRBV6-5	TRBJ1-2	CASSYDRGHYGYTF
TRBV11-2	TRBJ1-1	CASSSDREWYTEAFF
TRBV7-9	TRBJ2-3	CASDTSGSTDTQYF
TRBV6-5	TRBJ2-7	CASSSRGTHEQYF
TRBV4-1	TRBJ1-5	CASSSSYTQPQHF
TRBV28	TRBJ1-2	CASSLYGQGFSGYTF
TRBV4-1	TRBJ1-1	CASSQDALGQGLSKAFF
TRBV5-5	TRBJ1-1	CASSLDGVNTEAFF
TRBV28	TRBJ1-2	CASSSDRGIGGYTF
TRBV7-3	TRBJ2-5	CASSLSRTSGSGETQYF
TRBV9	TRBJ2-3	CASSAPGRPTDTQYF
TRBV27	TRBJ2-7	CASSFLDRNEQYF
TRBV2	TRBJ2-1	CASSVVMGGGFF
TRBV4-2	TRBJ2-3	CASSQEASATDTQYF
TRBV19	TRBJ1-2	CASSIRMEIYGYTF
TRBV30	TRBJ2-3	CAWSGSRPDTQYF
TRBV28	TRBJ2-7	CASRTGHLEQYF
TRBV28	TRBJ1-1	CASSSYVTTEAFF
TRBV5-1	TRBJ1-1	CASSLSGQANTEAFF
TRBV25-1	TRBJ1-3	CASTWGDTIYF
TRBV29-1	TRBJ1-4	CSGIRDRDEKLFF
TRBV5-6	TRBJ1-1	CASSFGTEAFF
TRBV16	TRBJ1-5	CASSQNRGPNQPQHF
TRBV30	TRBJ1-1	CAWSAQGEAFF
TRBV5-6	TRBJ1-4	CASSLGGTNEKLFF